This T cell receptor (beta chain) stems from a study of OX40 agonist ivuxolimab in advanced cancers. Overall study context: Checkpoint inhibitors had been given previously to roughly 36% of patients. A partial response was reached by three patients: one with hepatocellular carcinoma and two with cutaneous melanoma.

Enrollment shut out patients with autoimmune disease history or systemic immunosuppression. Produced via immunoSEQ multiplex PCR; TCRdb's table is partial and in-frame only. The repertoire includes around 70,000 clones, roughly nine tenths of them detected once, and 11% sits in the top ten. Trimming shortened V by 0 bases and J by 3 bases, and 12 bases separated the two germline ends. The CDR3 is 15 amino acids. Germline CDR1 LGHNA, CDR2 YNFKEQ. V gene TRBV4-2 combines with J gene TRBJ2-7, with D perhaps being TRBD1 or TRBD2 (6 bases each). Material: CD4+ or CD8+ T cells sorted from blood, obtained in a trial of the OX40 agonist ivuxolimab. The TCR was taken from an adult with an advanced solid tumor such as melanoma, head and neck, liver or kidney cancer. The CDR3 spells CASSQDWGAFYEQYF. The CDR3 bases are TGTGCCAGCAGCCAAGATTGGGGGGCATTCTACGAGCAGTACTTC.